The clone carrying this TCR beta chain was observed a few times. These data belong to a study of blood T cell repertoires in COVID-19. Across the study: Samples taken during acute and convalescent COVID-19 were collected in the United States, Italy and Spain. Nucleic acid was either cDNA or gDNA, and it came from T cells, B-cell-depleted T cells, or PBMCs.

Authors' data handling: Nucleated cell counts were estimated from reference gene primer amplification. Some clones are missing from TCRdb's copy, which holds only in-frame ones; the method was immunoSEQ multiplex PCR. That table gives V, J and clone size, and the DNA gave D and trimming. The sample contains roughly 200,000 clones, 75% to 90% of which appear only once. The CDR3 covers 16 residues. In germline, CDR1 is SGHNT, CDR2 YYREEE (reference sequence). Trimming took 4 bases from V and 6 from J, leaving 19 bases between them. V is TRBV5-4 and J is TRBJ1-4; D is perhaps TRBD1 (6 bases). The receptor was derived from a human donor with active or convalescent COVID-19. The donor label of this sample is uncertain. Material: peripheral blood. CDR3: CASSPTQGTLHEKLFF. The CDR3 DNA follows: TGTGCCAGCAGCCCGACCCAGGGGACGTTACATGAAAAACTGTTTTTT.